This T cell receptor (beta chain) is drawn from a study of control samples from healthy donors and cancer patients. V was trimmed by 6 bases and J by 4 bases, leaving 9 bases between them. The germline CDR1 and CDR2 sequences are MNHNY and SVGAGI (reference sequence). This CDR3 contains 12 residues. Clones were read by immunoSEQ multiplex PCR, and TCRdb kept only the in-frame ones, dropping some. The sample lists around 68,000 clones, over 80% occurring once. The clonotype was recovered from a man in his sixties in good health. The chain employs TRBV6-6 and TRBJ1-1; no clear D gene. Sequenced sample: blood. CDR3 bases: TGTGCCAGCAGCCTACGGAGCACTGAAGCTTTCTTT. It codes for CASSLRSTEAFF.